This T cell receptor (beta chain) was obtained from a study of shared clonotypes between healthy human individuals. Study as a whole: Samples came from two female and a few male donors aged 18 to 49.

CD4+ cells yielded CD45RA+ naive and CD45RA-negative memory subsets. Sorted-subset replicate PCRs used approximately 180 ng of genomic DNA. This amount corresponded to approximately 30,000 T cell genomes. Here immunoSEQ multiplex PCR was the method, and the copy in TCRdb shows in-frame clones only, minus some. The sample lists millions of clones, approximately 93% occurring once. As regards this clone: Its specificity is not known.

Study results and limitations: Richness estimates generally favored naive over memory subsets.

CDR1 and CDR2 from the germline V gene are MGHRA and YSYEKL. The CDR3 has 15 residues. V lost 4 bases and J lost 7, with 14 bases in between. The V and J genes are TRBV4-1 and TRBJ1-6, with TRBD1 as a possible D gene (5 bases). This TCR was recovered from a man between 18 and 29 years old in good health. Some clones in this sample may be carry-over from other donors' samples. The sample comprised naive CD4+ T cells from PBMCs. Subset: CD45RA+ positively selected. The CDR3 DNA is TGCGCCAGCAGCCCAGGGCCTCCGGGGAATTCACCCCTCCACTTT. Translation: CASSPGPPGNSPLHF.